These 6 T cell receptor beta chains came from one sample sequenced in a study of blood T cell repertoires in COVID-19. Assay used: immunoSEQ multiplex PCR; TCRdb lists only in-frame clones, some missing. Among roughly 460,000 clones listed, approximately 90% were seen once. Material for sequencing was peripheral blood. The receptors derive from a man younger than 35 with COVID-19, enrolled during active disease.

This chain connects TRBV3-1 (or the pseudogene TRBV3-2) to TRBJ2-7; 7 nucleotides align to TRBD1. Germline CDR1 reads LGHDT; CDR2 reads YNNKEL (reference sequence). This CDR3 has 15 residues. Trimming cost V 4 bases and J 7 bases; bases outside gene matches: 13. CDR3 DNA sequence: TGTGCCAGCAGCCGGTTAAGAACAGGGGTGGGTGAGCAGTACTTC. Translating gives CASSRLRTGVGEQYF.

The V call is TRBV25-1, the J call TRBJ1-1, with a possible D match to TRBD1 (6 bases). V was clipped by 7 bases and J by 12 bases, with 18 bases between them. The length of the CDR3 is 12 residues. The germline gives CDR1 MGHDK, CDR2 SYGVNS. The CDR3 sequence is CASTSIGTPTFF. As DNA, the CDR3 is TGTGCCAGCACCTCAATCGGGACACCGACTTTCTTT.

The chain uses TRBV12-3 or TRBV12-4 and TRBJ2-2; D possibly corresponds to TRBD1 (6 bases). The CDR3 has 13 amino acids. Trimming removed 5 bases at V and 8 bases at J, with 12 bases between. CDR3 nucleotide sequence: TGTGCCAGCAGTGTACAGGGATGGGGGGAGCTGTTTTTT. The encoded protein is CASSVQGWGELFF.

The rearrangement links TRBV15 to TRBJ1-1; TRBD1 matches 10 bases. Losses at the gene ends were 4 bases for V and 4 bases for J; bases not matched to a gene: 6. CDR3 size: 15 residues. Germline-derived CDR1 and CDR2 are LNHNV and YYDKDF (reference sequence). CDR3 in DNA: TGTGCCACCAGCACTTGGGGGACAGGGGTCACTGAAGCTTTCTTT. Protein sequence: CATSTWGTGVTEAFF.

V usage is TRBV19 and J usage is TRBJ1-1, with unresolved D. CDR1 LNHDA and CDR2 SQIVND come from the germline V gene (reference sequence). The CDR3 is 15 amino acids. Trimming pared 2 bases from V and 5 bases from J, leaving 15 bases between. The CDR3 loop reads CASSIRGRAKTEAFF. For the CDR3, the DNA is TGTGCCAGTAGTATAAGAGGGAGGGCGAAGACTGAAGCTTTCTTT.

The J gene is TRBJ2-5, the V gene TRBV15; D gene uncertain. From germline, CDR1 is LNHNV and CDR2 YYDKDF (reference sequence). The V and J ends lost 1 base and 3 bases respectively, with 9 bases between them. This CDR3 has 14 amino acids. The CDR3 region has the DNA TGTGCCACCAGCAGAGGCGAGATGGAAGAGACCCAGTACTTC. Translating it yields CATSRGEMEETQYF.